A single sample is the source of the 14 T cell receptor beta chains below, sequenced in a study of metastatic and nonmetastatic thyroid tumors. MiXCR reprocessed the PCR reads for TCRdb. The sample yields 14,000 or so clones, just under 35% seen once. Not a single patient had been given any form of treatment at any point before undergoing thyroid surgery. Specimen: tumor tissue. These receptors came from a male donor with papillary thyroid cancer or a benign thyroid nodule (not recorded which). Some clones in this sample may be carry-over from other donors' samples.

This clone appeared many times. The chain employs TRBV7-3 and TRBJ1-5, with D possibly matching TRBD1 (6 bases). Germline V gene sequence: CDR1 SGHTA, CDR2 FQGTGA. Trimming stripped 4 bases from V and 7 bases from J, with 20 bases between. The CDR3 covers 16 residues. The CDR3 DNA is TGTGCCAGCAGCTATGAGGGACAATTTATCCAGCAGCCCCAGCATTTT. It translates to CASSYEGQFIQQPQHF.

With respect to this clone: The CDR3 does not close with the conserved phenylalanine or tryptophan, likely indicating a read error. The chain is built from TRBV9 and TRBJ2-2; D is ambiguous. V lost 4 bases and J lost 6, with 10 bases in between. The V gene's germline CDR1 is SGDLS and CDR2 YYNGEE. This CDR3 region has 13 residues. The CDR3 is CASSPRNSGELFS. CDR3 nucleotide sequence: TGTGCCAGCAGCCCCCGAAACTCCGGGGAGCTGTTTTCT.

As concerns this clone: Being one base from a much bigger clone, this may be a read error. The CDR3 sequence: CSAADWGDTQYF. The DNA for the CDR3 is TGCAGTGCCGCGGACTGGGGAGATACCCAGTACTTC. V is TRBV20-1 and J is TRBJ2-5, with D possibly matching TRBD2 (5 bases). Germline loops: CDR1 DFQATT, CDR2 SNEGSKA (reference sequence). The V end was cut by 6 bases, the J end by 8 bases, with 16 bases between. This CDR3 spans 12 amino acids.

The table lists this clone with many counts. The V gene is TRBV20-1, the J gene TRBJ2-5, with D perhaps TRBD1 (7 bases). CDR1 DFQATT and CDR2 SNEGSKA come from the germline V gene (reference sequence). V lost 6 bases and J 3 bases, leaving 26 bases between the germline ends. CDR3 size: 17 residues. CDR3: CSASKGRRGQQKETQYF. CDR3 sequence (DNA): TGCAGTGCGAGTAAAGGCAGGAGGGGACAGCAGAAAGAGACCCAGTACTTC.

J is TRBJ2-7 and V is TRBV20-1; 14 nucleotides match TRBD2. The junction had 16 bases not matched to a gene; V was cut back by 2 bases and J by 4 bases. From germline, CDR1 is DFQATT and CDR2 SNEGSKA (reference sequence). The CDR3 contains 19 residues. The CDR3 spells CSARRFRLAGGPFVYEQYF. The CDR3, as DNA: TGCAGTGCTAGACGTTTTCGACTAGCGGGAGGGCCCTTCGTTTACGAGCAGTACTTC.

In its sample, this clone was seen many times. In DNA form, the CDR3 reads TGTGCCAGCAGCTCGGGACGGAATTCACCCCTCCACTTT. Translation gives CASSSGRNSPLHF. The J gene is TRBJ1-6, the V gene TRBV5-6; a possible D gene is TRBD1 (5 bases). The germline V and J ends were trimmed by 3 bases and 7 bases, with 8 bases remaining between them. CDR1 is SGHDT and CDR2 is YYEEEE in the germline V gene. The CDR3 has 13 residues.

To note about this clone: Given the absence of the conserved phenylalanine or tryptophan at the CDR3 end, a read error is likely. The rearrangement links TRBV20-1 to TRBJ2-1, with D tentatively TRBD1 or TRBD2 (5 bases each). Between the trimmed V and J ends, which lost 0 bases and 5 bases, there was a span of 17 bases. Per germline, CDR1 DFQATT and CDR2 SNEGSKA (reference sequence). CDR3 length equals 16 residues. The chain's CDR3 is CSARDPAMGENNEQFS. The CDR3, as DNA: TGCAGTGCTAGAGACCCCGCGATGGGGGAGAACAATGAGCAGTTCTCC.

The chain links TRBV5-1 to TRBJ2-7; D is unclear. The CDR3 has 14 residues. Germline V lookup: CDR1 SGHRS, CDR2 YFSETQ. V was pared by 4 bases and J by 2 bases, with 13 bases between. CDR3 protein: CASSAALGTYEQYF. In DNA, the CDR3 is TGCGCCAGCAGCGCCGCCCTGGGAACCTACGAGCAGTACTTC.

This clone was counted many times. The genes are TRBV19 and TRBJ2-2; D perhaps matches TRBD2 (6 bases). CDR1 and CDR2 from the germline V gene are LNHDA and SQIVND (reference sequence). This CDR3 is 14 amino acids long. V was shortened by 2 bases and J by 4 bases, with 8 bases between the two germline ends. CDR3 DNA: TGTGCCAGTAGTATAACCGGGGGCACCGGGGAGCTGTTTTTT. Its protein product is CASSITGGTGELFF.

This clone was seen repeatedly, ten times or more. The V gene is TRBV10-3, the J gene TRBJ1-3; the D gene is possibly TRBD1 (5 bases). Trimming cost V 6 bases and J 3 bases, with 15 bases left between them. This CDR3 is built from 15 residues. Per the germline V gene, CDR1 is ENHRY and CDR2 is SYGVKD. The CDR3 DNA sequence: TGTGCCATCAGATCCGGGACCCTGGGTGGAAACACCATATATTTT. Protein: CAIRSGTLGGNTIYF.

The table lists this clone with many counts. CDR3 in amino acids: CASSLPTDTQYF. In nucleotides, the CDR3 is TGTGCCAGCAGCCTACCCACAGATACGCAGTATTTT. The chain couples TRBV9 to TRBJ2-3; no definite D call. CDR1 is SGDLS and CDR2 is YYNGEE in the germline V gene. The CDR3 runs to 12 residues. V was trimmed by 4 bases and J by 2 bases, leaving 5 bases between them.

This clone occurred a few times. This chain connects TRBV6-1 to TRBJ1-3, with unresolved D. Germline CDR1 is MNHNS and CDR2 is SASEGT. V lost 3 bases and J 1 base, leaving 16 bases between the germline ends. The CDR3 is 17 residues long. CDR3 in amino acids: CASSDGWTSTSGNTIYF. In nucleotides, the CDR3 is TGTGCCAGCAGTGACGGGTGGACCTCTACGTCTGGAAACACCATATATTTT.

The chain employs TRBV27 and TRBJ2-7; the D is unclear. Germline assignment: CDR1 MNHEY and CDR2 SMNVEV (reference sequence). Trimming shortened V by 5 bases and J by 2 bases, and 4 bases separated the two germline ends. The CDR3 consists of 11 residues. As DNA, the CDR3 is TGTGCCAGCAGTACAGCCTACGAGCAGTACTTC. It yields the protein CASSTAYEQYF.

The chain carries TRBV10-3 and TRBJ2-1; possible D gene TRBD2, 6 bases. Germline CDR1 and CDR2: ENHRY and SYGVKD. V lost 2 bases and J 7 bases, leaving 15 bases between the germline ends. The CDR3 totals 15 residues. The CDR3 loop reads CAISEGGLLRNEQFF. The CDR3 coding sequence is TGTGCCATCAGTGAGGGAGGGCTTCTGAGGAATGAGCAGTTCTTC.